This record covers a single TCR beta chain. Its antigen is as yet unknown. Trimming took 3 bases from V and 1 from J, leaving 9 bases between them. The CDR3 has 14 residues. Germline V gives CDR1 SGHNT, CDR2 YENEEA. This record belongs to a study of T cell responses to AZD1222 COVID-19 vaccine. Notes on the study in general: Spike-specific TCRs gained breadth and depth after people received two AZD1222 doses. Spike as a whole was targeted by vaccine-associated CD4 TCRs, dominant at 160-218 and 743-854. A mostly white British donor set with more females was recruited, and clonal diversity was possibly underestimated.

Sequencing was performed with immunoSEQ multiplex PCR; in TCRdb, only in-frame clones are kept and a portion is missing. The data show about 68,000 clones, with about three quarters seen just once and 12% held by the top ten. The chain is built from TRBV11-3 and TRBJ1-1; D is possibly TRBD1 (6 bases). The clonotype comes from an adult in good health. The sample in question was peripheral blood, obtained on day 0 of AZD1222 vaccination. Here the CDR3 DNA reads TGTGCCAGCAGCTTGAGGGGGGCGAACACTGAAGCTTTCTTT. It codes for CASSLRGANTEAFF.